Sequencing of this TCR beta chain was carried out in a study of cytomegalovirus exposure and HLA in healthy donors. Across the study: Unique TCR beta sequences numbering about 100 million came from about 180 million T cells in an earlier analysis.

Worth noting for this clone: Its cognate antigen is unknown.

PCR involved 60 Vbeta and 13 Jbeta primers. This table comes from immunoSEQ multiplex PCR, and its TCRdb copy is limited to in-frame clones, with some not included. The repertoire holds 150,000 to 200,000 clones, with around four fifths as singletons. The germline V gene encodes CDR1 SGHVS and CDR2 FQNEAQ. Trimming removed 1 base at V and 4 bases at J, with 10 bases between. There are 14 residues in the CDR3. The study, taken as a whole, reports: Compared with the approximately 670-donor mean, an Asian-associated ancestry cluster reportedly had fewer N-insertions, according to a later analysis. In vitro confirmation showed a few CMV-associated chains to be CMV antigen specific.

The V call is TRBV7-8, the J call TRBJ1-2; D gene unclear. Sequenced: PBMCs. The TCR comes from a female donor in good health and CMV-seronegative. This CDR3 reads CASSLDTGFYGYTF. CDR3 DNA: TGTGCCAGCAGCTTAGACACGGGATTCTATGGCTACACCTTC.